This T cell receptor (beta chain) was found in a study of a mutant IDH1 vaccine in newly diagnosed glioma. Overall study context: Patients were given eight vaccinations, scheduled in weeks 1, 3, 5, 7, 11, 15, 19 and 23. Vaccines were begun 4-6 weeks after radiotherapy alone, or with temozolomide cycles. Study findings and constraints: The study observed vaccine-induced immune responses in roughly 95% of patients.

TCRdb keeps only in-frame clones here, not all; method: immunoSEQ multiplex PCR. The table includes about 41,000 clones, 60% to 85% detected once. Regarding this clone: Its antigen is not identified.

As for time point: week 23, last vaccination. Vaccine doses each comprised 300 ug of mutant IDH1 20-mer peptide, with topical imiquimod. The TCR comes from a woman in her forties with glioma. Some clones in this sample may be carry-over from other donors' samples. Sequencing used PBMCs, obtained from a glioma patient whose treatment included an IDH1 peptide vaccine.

CDR3 amino acids: CSARHYEQYF. In DNA form, the CDR3 reads TGCAGTGCTAGACACTACGAGCAGTACTTC. This chain joins TRBV20-1 and TRBJ2-7; D remains unclear. Looked up from germline, CDR1 is DFQATT and CDR2 is SNEGSKA (reference sequence). V gave up 2 bases and J gave up 3 bases, with 2 bases separating them. CDR3 length equals 10 residues.